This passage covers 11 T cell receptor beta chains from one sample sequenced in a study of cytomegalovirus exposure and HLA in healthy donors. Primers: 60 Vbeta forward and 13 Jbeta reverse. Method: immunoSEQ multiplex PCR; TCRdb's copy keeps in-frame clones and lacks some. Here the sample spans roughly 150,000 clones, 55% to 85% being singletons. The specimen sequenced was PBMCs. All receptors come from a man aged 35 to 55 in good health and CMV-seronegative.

CDR3: CASSSGGETQYF. In DNA, the CDR3 is TGTGCCAGCAGCTCAGGTGGGGAGACCCAGTACTTC. The V gene is TRBV7-7, the J gene TRBJ2-5; no clear D gene. Germline lookup yields CDR1 SSHAT and CDR2 FNYEAQ (reference sequence). The CDR3 is 12 amino acids. The V gene lost 4 bases and the J gene lost 5 bases, with 8 bases spanning the gap. The full variable domain, rest sourced from reference TRBV7-7 and TRBJ2-5, is GAGVSQSPRYKVTKRGQDVTLRCDPISSHATLYWYQQALGQGPEFLTYFNYEAQPDKSGLPSDRFSAERPEGSISTLTIQRTEQRDSAMYRCASSSGGETQYFGPGTRLLVL.

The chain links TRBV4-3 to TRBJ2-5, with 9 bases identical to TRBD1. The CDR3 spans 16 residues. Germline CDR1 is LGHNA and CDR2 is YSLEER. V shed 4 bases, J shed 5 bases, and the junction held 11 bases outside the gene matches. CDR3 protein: CASSPAPQGAGETQYF. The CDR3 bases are TGCGCCAGCAGCCCTGCCCCACAGGGGGCCGGTGAGACCCAGTACTTC.

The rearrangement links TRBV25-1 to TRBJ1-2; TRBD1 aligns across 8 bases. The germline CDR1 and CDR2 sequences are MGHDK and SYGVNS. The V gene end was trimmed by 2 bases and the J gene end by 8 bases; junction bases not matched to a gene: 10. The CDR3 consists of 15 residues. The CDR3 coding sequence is TGTGCCAGCAGTGAAGGGGGGACAGGCGATTGGGGCTACACCTTC. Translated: CASSEGGTGDWGYTF.

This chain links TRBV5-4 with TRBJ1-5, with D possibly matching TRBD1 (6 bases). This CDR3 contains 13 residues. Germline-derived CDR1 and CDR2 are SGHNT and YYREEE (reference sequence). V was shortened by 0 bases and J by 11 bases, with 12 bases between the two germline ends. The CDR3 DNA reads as TGTGCCAGCAGCTTGGACGGAGAGGGGGCCCAGCATTTT. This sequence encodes CASSLDGEGAQHF.

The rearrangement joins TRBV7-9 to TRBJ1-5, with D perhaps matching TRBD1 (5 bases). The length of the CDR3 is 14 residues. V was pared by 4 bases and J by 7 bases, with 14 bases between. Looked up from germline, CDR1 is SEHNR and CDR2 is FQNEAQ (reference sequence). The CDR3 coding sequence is TGTGCCAGCAGCTCCTGGGGCAGTGTGCAGCCCCAGCATTTT. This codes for CASSSWGSVQPQHF.

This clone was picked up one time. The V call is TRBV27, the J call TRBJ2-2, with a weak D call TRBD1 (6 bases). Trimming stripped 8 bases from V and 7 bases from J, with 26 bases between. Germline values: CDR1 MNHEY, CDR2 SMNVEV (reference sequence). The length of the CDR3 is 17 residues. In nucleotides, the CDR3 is TGTGCCAGCCAACCGCGAAGGGGGTGGCAGGGTGACGGGGAGCTGTTTTTT. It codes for CASQPRRGWQGDGELFF.

The CDR3 DNA reads as TGTGCCAGCAGCTTGTTCGGGGATTCGAACACTGAAGCTTTCTTT. It codes for CASSLFGDSNTEAFF. This chain joins TRBV5-6 and TRBJ1-1; D ambiguous. Trimming pared 1 base from V and 1 base from J, leaving 11 bases between. The CDR3 is 15 residues long. The germline V gene has CDR1 SGHDT and CDR2 YYEEEE.

The DNA for the CDR3 is TGTGCCAGCAGTTTAGCAGGTAGCTCCTACAATGAGCAGTTCTTC. Protein sequence: CASSLAGSSYNEQFF. V is TRBV28 and J is TRBJ2-1; no clear D gene. Germline loops: CDR1 MDHEN, CDR2 SYDVKM. Trimming removed 2 bases at V and 0 bases at J, with 8 bases between. The CDR3 has 15 residues.

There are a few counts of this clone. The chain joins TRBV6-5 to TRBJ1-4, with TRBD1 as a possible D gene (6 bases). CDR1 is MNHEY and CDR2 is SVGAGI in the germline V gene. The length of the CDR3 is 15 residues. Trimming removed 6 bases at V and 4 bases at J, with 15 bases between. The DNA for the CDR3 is TGTGCCAGCAGGTCCCCCGGACAGTTTAATGAAAAACTGTTTTTT. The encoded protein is CASRSPGQFNEKLFF.

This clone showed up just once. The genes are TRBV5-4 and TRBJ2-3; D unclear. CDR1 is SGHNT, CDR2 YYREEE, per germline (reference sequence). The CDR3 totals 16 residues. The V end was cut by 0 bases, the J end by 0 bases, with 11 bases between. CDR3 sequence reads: CASSLDANPSTDTQYF. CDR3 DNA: TGTGCCAGCAGCTTGGATGCGAATCCTAGCACAGATACGCAGTATTTT.

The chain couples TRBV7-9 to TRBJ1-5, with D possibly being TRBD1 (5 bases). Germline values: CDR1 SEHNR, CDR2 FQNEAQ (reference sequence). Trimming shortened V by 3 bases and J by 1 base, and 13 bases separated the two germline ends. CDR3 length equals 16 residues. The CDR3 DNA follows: TGTGCCAGCAGCTTTGGGGGGGAGCGAAGCAATCAGCCCCAGCATTTT. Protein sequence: CASSFGGERSNQPQHF.